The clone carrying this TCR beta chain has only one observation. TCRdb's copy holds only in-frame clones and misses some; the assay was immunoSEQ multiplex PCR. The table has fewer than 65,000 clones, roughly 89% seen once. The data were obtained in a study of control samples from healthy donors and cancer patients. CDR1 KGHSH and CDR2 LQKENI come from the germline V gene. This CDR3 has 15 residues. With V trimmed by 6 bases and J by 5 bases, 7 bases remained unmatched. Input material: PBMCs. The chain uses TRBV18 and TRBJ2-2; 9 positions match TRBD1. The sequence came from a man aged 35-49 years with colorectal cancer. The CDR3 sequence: CASSPGTGRTGELFF. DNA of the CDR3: TGTGCCAGCTCCCCCGGGACAGGGAGAACCGGGGAGCTGTTTTTT.